A single T cell receptor (beta chain) is shown here with its context. Measured with immunoSEQ multiplex PCR; TCRdb has only the in-frame clones, and not every one. The sample yields 150,000 or so clones, approximately 94% seen once. This CDR3 region has 12 residues. CDR1 SQVTM and CDR2 ANQGSEA come from the germline V gene. V lost 2 bases to trimming and J lost 4 bases, with 8 bases between them. The data were taken from a study of control samples from healthy donors and cancer patients. The V call is TRBV29-1, the J call TRBJ1-1, with D hard to call. This TCR derives from a man aged 40-50 years in good health. Material: blood. CDR3 in amino acids: CSVETSGTEAFF. CDR3 nucleotides: TGCAGCGTTGAAACTTCAGGCACTGAAGCTTTCTTT.